This is a list of T cell receptor beta chains from one sample in a study of chemoradiotherapy in HPV16-positive cancers. Repertoires were generated with immunoSEQ multiplex PCR, while TCRdb's copy carries only in-frame clones and drops some. Among more than 10,000 clones listed, roughly 77% were seen once. The sample was gathered from a patient who underwent chemoradiotherapy. Receptors were obtained from a human donor with HPV-associated anogenital cancer. CDR3s include the opening cysteine and the closing phenylalanine or tryptophan. D genes are given only for firm matches. Clone size appears in some rows only: once, few, many, or a class for an expanded clone.

J: TRBJ1-4
size: .
V: TRBV6-5
D: TRBD1
DNA: TGTGCCAGCAGTTACAGGGGACAGGGAAGGAAAAAACTGTTTTTT
CDR3: CASSYRGQGRKKLFF

J: TRBJ1-5
size: .
V: TRBV9
D: .
DNA: TGTGCCAGCAGCGTTCTGGGACTTAGCAATCAGCCCCAGCATTTT
CDR3: CASSVLGLSNQPQHF

J: TRBJ2-3
size: .
V: TRBV9
D: .
DNA: TGTGCCAGCAGTCGCGGGGAAGATACGCAGTATTTT
CDR3: CASSRGEDTQYF

J: TRBJ2-3
size: .
V: TRBV19
D: TRBD2
DNA: TGTGCCAGTAGTACCCCCGGGGGCGGGAGGGCAGATACGCAGTATTTT
CDR3: CASSTPGGGRADTQYF

J: TRBJ2-5
size: .
V: TRBV5-1
D: .
DNA: TGCGCCAGCAGCTTGGGGGGACACGGGGGACAAGAGACCCAGTACTTC
CDR3: CASSLGGHGGQETQYF

J: TRBJ2-1
size: .
V: TRBV5-1
D: .
DNA: TGCGCCAGCAGCTTAAACTACAATGAGCAGTTCTTC
CDR3: CASSLNYNEQFF

J: TRBJ2-7
size: .
V: TRBV5-6
D: TRBD1
DNA: TGTGCCAGCAGCATACGGGACAGGAGACTACGGGCGCAGTACTTC
CDR3: CASSIRDRRLRAQYF

J: TRBJ1-6
size: .
V: TRBV10-3
D: .
DNA: TGTGCCATCATGGAGAATTCACCCCTCCACTTT
CDR3: CAIMENSPLHF

J: TRBJ2-2
size: .
V: TRBV4-3
D: TRBD1
DNA: TGCGCCAGCAGCCAGGGACAGGGTTCCACCGGGGAGCTGTTTTTT
CDR3: CASSQGQGSTGELFF

J: TRBJ2-3
size: .
V: TRBV18
D: .
DNA: TGTGCCAGCTCACTTAGCTCCCGGACAGATACGCAGTATTTT
CDR3: CASSLSSRTDTQYF

J: TRBJ1-5
size: .
V: TRBV12-5
D: .
DNA: TGTGCTAGTGCCCTAGGGGAGGCGGATCAGCCCCAGCATTTT
CDR3: CASALGEADQPQHF

J: TRBJ1-1
size: .
V: TRBV27
D: .
DNA: TGTGCCAGCAGTTCACATGGTCGTGAAGCTTTCTTT
CDR3: CASSSHGREAFF

J: TRBJ2-5
size: .
V: TRBV4-3
D: .
DNA: TGCGCCAGCAGCCAAGTACCTTCGACAGGCAATCAAGAGACCCAGTACTTC
CDR3: CASSQVPSTGNQETQYF

J: TRBJ2-7
size: .
V: TRBV7-8
D: TRBD2
DNA: TGTGCCAGCAGCTTAGAGTCGGGCGGGAGCTCCTACGAGCAGTACTTC
CDR3: CASSLESGGSSYEQYF

J: TRBJ1-1
size: once
V: TRBV14
D: .
DNA: TGTGCCAGCAGCCAAGTAAGAGGTTTTGGCACTGAAGCTTTCTTT
CDR3: CASSQVRGFGTEAFF

J: TRBJ2-5
size: .
V: TRBV19
D: .
DNA: TGTGCCAGTAGTACCACTACTAGCTTGGAGACCCAGTACTTC
CDR3: CASSTTTSLETQYF

J: TRBJ1-2
size: .
V: TRBV5-1
D: .
DNA: TGCGCCAGCAGCGCCTTACAGGGAGGCTACACCTTC
CDR3: CASSALQGGYTF

J: TRBJ1-5
size: .
V: TRBV6-6
D: TRBD1
DNA: TGTGCCAACAATGACAGGGCTTATCAGCCCCAGCATTTT
CDR3: CANNDRAYQPQHF

J: TRBJ2-7
size: .
V: TRBV7-2
D: .
DNA: TGTGCCAGCAGCTTGCTTGGGGGGCTAAGCTCCTACGAGCAGTACTTC
CDR3: CASSLLGGLSSYEQYF

J: TRBJ2-7
size: .
V: TRBV7-2
D: .
DNA: TGTGCCAGCAGTCAATTCCCGGGACCGTCCGAGCAGTACTTC
CDR3: CASSQFPGPSEQYF

J: TRBJ2-2
size: once
V: TRBV11-3
D: TRBD2
DNA: TGTGCCAGCAGCTTGGGGTTCGGGGCGGGGGAACTAAACACCGGGGAGCTGTTTTTT
CDR3: CASSLGFGAGELNTGELFF

J: TRBJ2-7
size: .
V: TRBV4-1
D: .
DNA: TGCGCCAGCAGCCAAGGGTTTGGATACGAGCAGTACTTC
CDR3: CASSQGFGYEQYF

J: TRBJ1-2
size: .
V: TRBV28
D: TRBD1
DNA: TGTGCCAGCAGTTTACCAGGGGGTGGCTACACCTTC
CDR3: CASSLPGGGYTF

J: TRBJ2-3
size: .
V: TRBV7-2
D: .
DNA: TGTGCCAGCGGACGACGGGGGTCTGGAGATACGCAGTATTTT
CDR3: CASGRRGSGDTQYF

J: TRBJ2-2
size: .
V: TRBV7-3
D: .
DNA: TGTGCCAGCAGCCTGGGGGGCCTGAACACCGGGGAGCTGTTTTTT
CDR3: CASSLGGLNTGELFF

J: TRBJ1-1
size: .
V: TRBV7-9
D: TRBD1
DNA: TGTGCCAGCAGCCTTCTAGGGGGCGACACTGAAGCTTTCTTT
CDR3: CASSLLGGDTEAFF

J: TRBJ1-5
size: .
V: TRBV5-6
D: .
DNA: TGTGCCAGCAGCTTGTCGTTATCGGAACTCAATCAGCCCCAGCATTTT
CDR3: CASSLSLSELNQPQHF

J: TRBJ2-5
size: .
V: TRBV7-2
D: .
DNA: TGTGCCAGCAGCAACTATGAAGAGACCCAGTACTTC
CDR3: CASSNYEETQYF

J: TRBJ2-1
size: .
V: TRBV19
D: TRBD1
DNA: TGTGCCAGTAGTGCTGACAGGGGATACAATGAGCAGTTCTTC
CDR3: CASSADRGYNEQFF

J: TRBJ1-2
size: .
V: TRBV2
D: .
DNA: TGTGCCAGCAGTGATAGGGGGGCCTCGGATGGCTACACCTTC
CDR3: CASSDRGASDGYTF

J: TRBJ1-1
size: .
V: TRBV19
D: .
DNA: TGTGCCAGTACCGTATGGGGCAGGGACACTGAAGCTTTCTTT
CDR3: CASTVWGRDTEAFF

J: TRBJ1-4
size: .
V: TRBV7-9
D: TRBD1
DNA: TGTGCCAGCAGCTTAGAGACAGGGGGGAAACTGTTTTTT
CDR3: CASSLETGGKLFF

J: TRBJ1-2
size: few
V: TRBV6-1
D: .
DNA: TGTGCCAGCAATGGATATGGCTACACCTTC
CDR3: CASNGYGYTF

J: TRBJ1-4
size: few
V: TRBV6-1
D: .
DNA: TGTGCCAGCAGTGTACAGGACGGGCGCGATGAAAAACTGTTTTTT
CDR3: CASSVQDGRDEKLFF

J: TRBJ1-2
size: .
V: TRBV2
D: .
DNA: TGTGCCAGCAAAGCAGGGCAAGGCTACACCTTC
CDR3: CASKAGQGYTF

J: TRBJ1-1
size: .
V: TRBV7-8
D: .
DNA: TGTGCCAGCAGCTTACATCAGAACACTGAAGCTTTCTTT
CDR3: CASSLHQNTEAFF

J: TRBJ1-5
size: few
V: TRBV6-5
D: TRBD1
DNA: TGTGCCAGCAGCCCCGACAGGGCAGATCCCCAGCATTTT
CDR3: CASSPDRADPQHF

J: TRBJ1-6
size: .
V: TRBV5-1
D: TRBD1
DNA: TGCGCCAGCAGCGGAGACAGGGGAACTCTCCTCCACTTT
CDR3: CASSGDRGTLLHF

J: TRBJ2-3
size: .
V: TRBV5-1
D: .
DNA: TGCGCCAGCAGCACCAGACCCACAGATACGCAGTATTTT
CDR3: CASSTRPTDTQYF

J: TRBJ2-3
size: once
V: TRBV19
D: .
DNA: TGTGCCAGTAGTTTAGGGGGGCGTACAGATACGCAGTATTTT
CDR3: CASSLGGRTDTQYF

J: TRBJ1-1
size: .
V: TRBV6-6
D: .
DNA: TGTGCCAGCAGCCGGCTCCCTGCGGGCACTGAAGCTTTCTTT
CDR3: CASSRLPAGTEAFF

J: TRBJ1-2
size: .
V: TRBV7-8
D: TRBD1
DNA: TGTGCCAGCAGCGAAAGACAGGGAAGGAGTGGCTACACCTTC
CDR3: CASSERQGRSGYTF

J: TRBJ2-3
size: few
V: TRBV4-2
D: TRBD2
DNA: TGTGCCAGCAGCCAAGTCAGAGAGCGGGGTAGCACAGATACGCAGTATTTT
CDR3: CASSQVRERGSTDTQYF

J: TRBJ1-3
size: .
V: TRBV28
D: .
DNA: TGTGCCAGCAGTCCCACAGGAGCCTCTGGAAACACCATATATTTT
CDR3: CASSPTGASGNTIYF

J: TRBJ1-5
size: .
V: TRBV18
D: .
DNA: TGTGCCAGCTCACCACGGCAGGTTGGGGTGCGGAATCAGCCCCAGCATTTT
CDR3: CASSPRQVGVRNQPQHF

J: TRBJ1-2
size: .
V: TRBV29-1
D: .
DNA: TGCAGCGTTCCCACAGGCTCCTATGGCTACACCTTC
CDR3: CSVPTGSYGYTF

J: TRBJ2-1
size: .
V: TRBV6-5
D: .
DNA: TGTGCCAGCAGTACCGAAGCGGGTCTGGCCCAGTTCTTC
CDR3: CASSTEAGLAQFF

J: TRBJ2-3
size: .
V: TRBV5-4
D: .
DNA: TGTGCCAGCAGCTCGAGATCAGATACGCAGTATTTT
CDR3: CASSSRSDTQYF

J: TRBJ1-2
size: .
V: TRBV5-4
D: .
DNA: TGTGCCAGCACGAGGGGCCACGCTAACTATGGCTACACCTTC
CDR3: CASTRGHANYGYTF

J: TRBJ1-1
size: .
V: TRBV7-2
D: TRBD1
DNA: TGTGCCAGCAGCTTTGGGACAGGGGAGATTCGGGGGAACACTGAAGCTTTCTTT
CDR3: CASSFGTGEIRGNTEAFF

J: TRBJ1-2
size: .
V: TRBV4-3
D: TRBD1
DNA: TGCGCCAGCAGCCAAGAAAGGGACAGGGTATTCGGCTACACCTTC
CDR3: CASSQERDRVFGYTF